These 19 T cell receptor beta chains share one sample of origin, sequenced in a study of response to subunit inactivated influenza vaccine. From the RT-PCR reads, TCRdb called clonotypes with MiXCR, one entry per CDR3 protein. The sample shows around 200,000 distinct CDR3 sequences, around 9% of them seen only once. The sequenced sample was non-naive T cells sorted from PBMCs, obtained on the day of vaccination. These receptors were collected from a man in his fifties or sixties who received an inactivated influenza vaccine.

The V and J genes are TRBV25-1 and TRBJ1-4, with 10 bases matching TRBD1. The CDR3 covers 19 residues. Per germline, CDR1 MGHDK and CDR2 SYGVNS. V shed 1 base and J 1 base; nucleotides not matched to a gene: 9. CDR3 in amino acids: CASSEWGTGAWVTNEKLFF. As DNA, the CDR3 is TGTGCCAGCAGTGAATGGGGGACAGGGGCGTGGGTAACTAATGAAAAACTGTTTTTT.

This clonotype was counted a few times. The chain carries TRBV5-8 and TRBJ2-1; 7 bases agree with TRBD1. CDR1 SGHTS and CDR2 YDEGEE come from the germline V gene. Trimming cost V 0 bases and J 8 bases; bases outside gene matches: 8. This CDR3 spans 15 amino acids. The CDR3 region has the DNA TGTGCCAGCAGCTTGGGAAAGAACAGGGGCCATGAGCAGTTCTTC. Amino acids: CASSLGKNRGHEQFF.

This clonotype was detected ten times or more. The V call is TRBV6-2 or TRBV6-3, the J call TRBJ2-3; TRBD2 aligns across 9 bases. The CDR3 sequence is 17 residues long. J was trimmed by 3 bases and V by 5 bases; bases with no gene match: 12. From germline, CDR1 is MNHEY and CDR2 SVGEGT. The CDR3 DNA sequence: TGTGCCAGCAGTCCCAAGACTAGCGGCCGGGCTACAGATACGCAGTATTTT. It codes for CASSPKTSGRATDTQYF.

Relative to its sample, this clonotype is medium-sized. This chain joins TRBV12-3 or TRBV12-4 and TRBJ1-2, with D uncertain. The V gene lost 4 bases and the J gene lost 4 bases, with 10 bases spanning the gap. The CDR3 is 13 residues long. The CDR3 DNA sequence: TGTGCCAGCAGTTACAAACCCAGCTATGGCTACACCTTC. It codes for CASSYKPSYGYTF.

This clonotype was found a few times. This chain connects TRBV2 to TRBJ1-2, with a tentative D call TRBD1 (5 bases). V was cut by 3 bases and J by 2 bases, with 7 bases left in between. CDR1 is SNHLY, CDR2 FYNNEI, per germline. The length of the CDR3 is 13 residues. The CDR3 nucleotides read TGTGCCAGCAGTGACCGGGGGAACTATGGCTACACCTTC. Translation: CASSDRGNYGYTF.

This clonotype showed up just a few times. The V call is TRBV28, the J call TRBJ2-1; 10 bases are shared with TRBD2. This CDR3 is built from 15 residues. Looked up from germline, CDR1 is MDHEN and CDR2 is SYDVKM. The ends lost 2 bases at V and 8 bases at J; junction bases unmatched: 6. CDR3 nucleotides: TGTGCCAGCAGTTTACGACTAGCGGGTTTGCATGAGCAGTTCTTC. Translated, it gives CASSLRLAGLHEQFF.

The table lists this clonotype with many counts. The J gene is TRBJ1-5, the V gene TRBV14; D gene unclear. Germline lookup yields CDR1 SGHDN and CDR2 FVKESK. The V and J ends lost 2 bases and 6 bases respectively, with 8 bases between them. This CDR3 region has 13 residues. The CDR3 coding sequence is TGTGCCAGCAGCCAATCGCGTTTTCAGCCCCAGCATTTT. It specifies CASSQSRFQPQHF.

The chain employs TRBV15 and TRBJ1-1; D ambiguous. Between the trimmed V and J ends, which lost 0 bases and 11 bases, there was a span of 10 bases. CDR1 is LNHNV, CDR2 YYDKDF, per germline (reference sequence). This CDR3 has 12 residues. The CDR3 loop is CATSRDGIWAFF. The CDR3 coding sequence is TGTGCCACCAGCAGAGATGGAATATGGGCTTTCTTT. Variable domain in full (rest from reference TRBV15 and TRBJ1-1): DAMVIQNPRYQVTQFGKPVTLSCSQTLNHNVMYWYQQKSSQAPKLLFHYYDKDFNNEADTPDNFQSRRPNTSFCFLDIRSPGLGDTAMYLCATSRDGIWAFFGQGTRLTVV.

This clonotype was observed a handful of times. The chain uses TRBV11-1 and TRBJ2-1; 8 bases are a match to TRBD2. Losses at the gene ends were 3 bases for V and 0 bases for J; bases not matched to a gene: 10. The CDR3 spans 18 residues. CDR1 and CDR2 (germline): SGHAT, FQDESV (reference sequence). Here the CDR3 DNA reads TGTGCCAGCAGCTTTCCCAGCGGGGGTCCCAGCTCCTACAATGAGCAGTTCTTC. As protein: CASSFPSGGPSSYNEQFF.

Details on this clonotype: The junction and the germline gene differ at one end; a read error may be behind it. The chain combines TRBV28 with TRBJ2-7, with TRBD2 as a possible D gene (5 bases). The CDR3 consists of 13 residues. Per the germline V gene, CDR1 is MDHEN and CDR2 is SYDVKM. The CDR3 DNA follows: TGTGCCAGCAGTTTGGGGTCCGAGGGTATTCTTATCTTC. Protein: CASSLGSEGILIF.

This clonotype was found many times. The chain joins TRBV12-3 or TRBV12-4 to TRBJ1-6; D gene unclear. The germline V and J ends were trimmed by 0 bases and 8 bases, with 5 bases remaining between them. The CDR3 loop spans 13 amino acids. CDR3 in DNA: TGTGCCAGCAGTTTAGCCCCCGATTCACCCCTCCACTTT. Translation: CASSLAPDSPLHF.

Comments on this clonotype: A junction end diverges from the germline sequence, so it may reflect a read error. The J gene is TRBJ1-4, the V gene TRBV28; no clear D gene. The CDR3 runs to 16 residues. Germline lookup yields CDR1 MDHEN and CDR2 SYDVKM. The DNA for the CDR3 is TGTGCCAGCAGTTTTGGGGTTAGGGCAACTAATCAAAAACTGTTTTTT. It is translated as CASSFGVRATNQKLFF.

This clonotype was observed at least ten times. The CDR3: CASSLGGVTDTQYF. The CDR3 coding sequence is TGCGCCAGCAGCTTGGGCGGGGTGACAGATACGCAGTATTTT. The gene calls are TRBV5-1 and TRBJ2-3, with D possibly being TRBD2 (6 bases). The ends were cut back, 0 bases at V and 3 bases at J, with 8 bases in the middle. From germline, CDR1 is SGHRS and CDR2 YFSETQ. This CDR3 spans 14 amino acids.

This clonotype was recorded a few times. The J gene is TRBJ2-1, the V gene TRBV11-2, with D unresolved. This CDR3 comprises 15 residues. Trimming removed 0 bases from V and 7 bases from J, with 13 bases in between. Per the germline V gene, CDR1 is SGHAT and CDR2 is FQNNGV. The CDR3 spells CASSLDSPFANEQFF. Written as DNA, the CDR3 is TGTGCCAGCAGCTTAGATAGTCCTTTCGCTAATGAGCAGTTCTTC.

This clonotype was seen many times. The rearrangement joins TRBV5-6 to TRBJ2-3; 10 bases match TRBD1. Germline CDR1 and CDR2: SGHDT and YYEEEE. The CDR3 sequence is 17 residues long. J lost 4 bases, V lost 0 bases, and 8 bases had no gene match. The CDR3 bases are TGTGCCAGCAGCTTGGGGACAGGGGGGACGCACGCAGATACGCAGTATTTT. Its translation is CASSLGTGGTHADTQYF.

Many counts were recorded for this clonotype. The chain links TRBV10-3 to TRBJ1-1, with D hard to call. Between the trimmed V and J ends, which lost 0 bases and 2 bases, there was a span of 7 bases. The V gene's germline CDR1 is ENHRY and CDR2 SYGVKD. This CDR3 region has 14 residues. CDR3 residues: CAISESGSNTEAFF. In DNA form, the CDR3 reads TGTGCCATCAGTGAGTCGGGCAGTAACACTGAAGCTTTCTTT.

The rearrangement joins TRBV10-1 to TRBJ2-6, with D tentatively TRBD2 (5 bases). The germline V gene has CDR1 WNHNN and CDR2 SYGVQD (reference sequence). Trimming removed 3 bases at V and 0 bases at J, with 6 bases between. The CDR3 is made up of 15 amino acids. Here the CDR3 DNA reads TGCGCCAGCAGTGAACGGGACTCTGGGGCCAACGTCCTGACTTTC. It codes for CASSERDSGANVLTF.

This clonotype was counted only a few times. The chain is built from TRBV19 and TRBJ2-1, with 9 bases matching TRBD2. Trimming took 9 bases from V and 4 from J; bases not matched to a gene: 7. This CDR3 has 14 amino acids. CDR1 is LNHDA and CDR2 is SQIVND in the germline V gene (reference sequence). In nucleotides, the CDR3 is TGTGCCAGCGGGGAGGGACTAGCTTACAATGAGCAGTTCTTC. Translation: CASGEGLAYNEQFF.

There are a few counts of this clonotype. This chain links TRBV5-4 with TRBJ2-3; 9 bases map to TRBD2. The CDR3 runs 15 residues. Trimming at V came to 2 bases and at J to 4 bases, leaving 5 bases not matched to a gene. Germline V gives CDR1 SGHNT, CDR2 YYREEE (reference sequence). The DNA of the CDR3 is TGTGCCAGCAGCTTTGCGGGGGGGCCGGCAGATACGCAGTATTTT. This sequence encodes CASSFAGGPADTQYF.